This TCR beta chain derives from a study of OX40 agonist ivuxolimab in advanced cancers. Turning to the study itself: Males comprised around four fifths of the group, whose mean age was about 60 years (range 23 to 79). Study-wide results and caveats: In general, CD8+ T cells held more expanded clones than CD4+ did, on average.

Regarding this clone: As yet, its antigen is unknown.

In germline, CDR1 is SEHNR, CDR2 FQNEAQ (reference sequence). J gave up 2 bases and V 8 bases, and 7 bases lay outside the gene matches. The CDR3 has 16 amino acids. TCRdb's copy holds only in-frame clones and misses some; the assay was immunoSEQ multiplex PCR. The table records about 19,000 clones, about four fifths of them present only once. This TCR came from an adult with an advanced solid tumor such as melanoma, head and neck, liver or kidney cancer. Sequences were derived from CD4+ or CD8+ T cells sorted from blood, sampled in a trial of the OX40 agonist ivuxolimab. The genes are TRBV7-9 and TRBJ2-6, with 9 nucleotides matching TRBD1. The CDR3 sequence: CASGDRDRAGANVLTF. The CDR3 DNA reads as TGTGCCAGCGGAGACCGGGACAGGGCTGGGGCCAACGTCCTGACTTTC.